This record looks at one TCR beta chain sequence and its context. The data are from a study of shared clonotypes between healthy human individuals. Overall study context: The cohort comprised a couple of women and a few men. Their ages spanned 18 to 49 years. The plates for each donor numbered three CD4 naive, three CD4 memory, two CD8 naive and one CD8 memory.

Per the germline V gene, CDR1 is SGHTA and CDR2 is FQGTGA. The CDR3 is made up of 14 amino acids. The V and J ends lost 2 bases and 0 bases respectively, with 5 bases between them. Clones were read by immunoSEQ multiplex PCR, and TCRdb kept only the in-frame ones, dropping some. This sample yields about 380,000 clones, of which roughly 96% are seen a single time; around 0.3% belongs to the top ten. This clonotype was obtained from a man in his thirties or forties in good health. The sample taken for sequencing was memory CD8+ T cells sorted from blood. Subset given: CD45RO+ cells pooled with CCR7-negative TemRA cells. V is TRBV7-3 and J is TRBJ1-3; D ambiguous. The DNA of the CDR3 is TGTGCCAGCAGCTTATCTGGCTCTGGAAACACCATATATTTT. Translating gives CASSLSGSGNTIYF.